This entry is about one TCR beta chain. Its antigen is unidentified. Repertoires were generated with immunoSEQ multiplex PCR, while TCRdb's copy carries only in-frame clones and drops some. Here the sample spans 40,000 to 45,000 clones, 65% to 90% being singletons. The entry originates in a study of OX40 agonist ivuxolimab in advanced cancers. Study details: Ivuxolimab, an antibody acting as an agonist of OX40 (CD134), was used to treat patients. Earlier treatment with anti-PD-1, anti-PD-L1 or anti-CTLA-4 was permitted, and over 35% had received some. Findings of the study overall: The CD4+ and CD8+ T cells in the blood had expanded clonally by week 6 at 0.1 to 3.0 mg/kg. Researchers did not establish what antigens the expanded peripheral T cells target.

Material: CD4+ or CD8+ T cells sorted from blood, obtained in a trial of the OX40 agonist ivuxolimab. This sequence originates from an adult with an advanced solid tumor such as melanoma, head and neck, liver or kidney cancer.

The CDR3 region has the DNA TGTGCCAGTAGTATTACAGCCTCTGGGGCCAACGTCCTGACTTTC. This sequence encodes CASSITASGANVLTF. The chain is built from TRBV19 and TRBJ2-6; unclear D gene. Trimming took 3 bases from V and 0 from J, leaving 6 bases between them. The CDR3 is made up of 15 amino acids. In germline, CDR1 is LNHDA, CDR2 SQIVND (reference sequence).